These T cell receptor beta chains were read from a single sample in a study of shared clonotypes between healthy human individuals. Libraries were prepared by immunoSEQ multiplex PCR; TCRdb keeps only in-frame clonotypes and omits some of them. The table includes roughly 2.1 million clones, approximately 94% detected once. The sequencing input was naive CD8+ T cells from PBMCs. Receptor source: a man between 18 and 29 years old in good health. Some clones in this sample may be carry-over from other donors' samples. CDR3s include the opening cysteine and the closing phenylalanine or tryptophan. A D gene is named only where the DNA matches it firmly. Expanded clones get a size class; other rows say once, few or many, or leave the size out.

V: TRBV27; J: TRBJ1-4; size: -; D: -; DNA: TGTGCCAGCAATTCCGGGAGGGAGACTAATGAAAAACTGTTTTTT; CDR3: CASNSGRETNEKLFF
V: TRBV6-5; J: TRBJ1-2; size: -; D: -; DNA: TGTGCCAGCAGTTACCCCATGTTCCCCCTCTATGGCTACACCTTC; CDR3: CASSYPMFPLYGYTF
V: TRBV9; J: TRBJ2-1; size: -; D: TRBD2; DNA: TGTGCCAGCAGCGAACTAGCGGGAGATCCCTACAATGAGCAGTTCTTC; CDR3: CASSELAGDPYNEQFF
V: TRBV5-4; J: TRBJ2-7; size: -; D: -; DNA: TGTGCCAGCAGCTTGGAGGGACACCCGGCCTACGAGCAGTACTTC; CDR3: CASSLEGHPAYEQYF
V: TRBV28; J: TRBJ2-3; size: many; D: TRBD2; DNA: TGTGCCAGCAGCCGAAAGACTAGCGGGACCCAAACTAGCACAGATACGCAGTATTTT; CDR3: CASSRKTSGTQTSTDTQYF
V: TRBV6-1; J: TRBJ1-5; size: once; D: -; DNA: TGTGCCAGCAGAATAGACTGGGGCAATCAGCCCCAGCATTTT; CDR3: CASRIDWGNQPQHF
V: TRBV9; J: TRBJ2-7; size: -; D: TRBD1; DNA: TGTGCCAGCAGCGTATCCGGGACAGGGGGCCTGAGCTCCTACGAGCAGTACTTC; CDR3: CASSVSGTGGLSSYEQYF
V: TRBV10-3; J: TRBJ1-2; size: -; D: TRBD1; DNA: TGTGCCATCAGAGGGACAGGGCTAGCTAACTATGGCTACACCTTC; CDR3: CAIRGTGLANYGYTF
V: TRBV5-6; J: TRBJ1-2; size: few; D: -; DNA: TGTGCCAGCACCCTGGGGTTCGGCTCTCAGCATGGCTACACCTTC; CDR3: CASTLGFGSQHGYTF
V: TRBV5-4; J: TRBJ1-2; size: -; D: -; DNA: TGTGCCAGCAGCTTGGATCCCGGGAATGGCTACACCTTC; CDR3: CASSLDPGNGYTF
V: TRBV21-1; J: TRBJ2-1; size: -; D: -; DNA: TGTGCCAGCAGCTTCGCCCAAGAGGGCTCCTACAATGAGCAGTTCTTC; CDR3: CASSFAQEGSYNEQFF
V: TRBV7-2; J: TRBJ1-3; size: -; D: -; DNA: TGTGCCAGCAGCTTAGCCTCTGGAAACACCATATATTTT; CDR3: CASSLASGNTIYF
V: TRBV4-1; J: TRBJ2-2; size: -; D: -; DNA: TGCGCCAGCAGCCAAGCCTCGAGGACAGTCACCGGGGAGCTGTTTTTT; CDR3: CASSQASRTVTGELFF
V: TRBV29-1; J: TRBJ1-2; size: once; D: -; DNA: TGCAGCGTTGTGGGGGGCAACTATGGCTACACCTTC; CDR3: CSVVGGNYGYTF
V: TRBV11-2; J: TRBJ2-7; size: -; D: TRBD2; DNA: TGTGCCAGCAGCTGGGCTAGCGGGACCACCTACGAGCAGTACTTC; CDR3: CASSWASGTTYEQYF
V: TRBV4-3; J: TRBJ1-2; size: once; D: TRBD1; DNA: TGCGCCAGCAGCCTTGAAACAGGGGGTGGGTCTGGCTACACCTTC; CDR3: CASSLETGGGSGYTF
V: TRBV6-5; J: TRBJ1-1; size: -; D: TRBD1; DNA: TGTGCCAGCAGTTACTCCGGACAGGGAATTTCTGAAGCTTTCTTT; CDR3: CASSYSGQGISEAFF
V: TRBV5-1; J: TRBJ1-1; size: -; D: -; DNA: TGCGCCAGCAGCTTGGATTGGGGTAACACTGAAGCTTTCTTT; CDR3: CASSLDWGNTEAFF